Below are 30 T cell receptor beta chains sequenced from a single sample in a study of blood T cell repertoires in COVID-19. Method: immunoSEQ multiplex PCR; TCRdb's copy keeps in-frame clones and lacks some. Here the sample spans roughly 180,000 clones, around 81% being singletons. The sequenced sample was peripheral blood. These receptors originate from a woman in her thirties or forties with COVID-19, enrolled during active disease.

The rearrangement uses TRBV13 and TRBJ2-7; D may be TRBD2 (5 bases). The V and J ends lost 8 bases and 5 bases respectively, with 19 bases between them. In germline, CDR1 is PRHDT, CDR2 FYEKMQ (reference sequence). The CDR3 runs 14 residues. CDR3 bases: TGTGCCAGCGGACCCGGGGTAGGATCCGACGAGCAGTACTTC. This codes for CASGPGVGSDEQYF. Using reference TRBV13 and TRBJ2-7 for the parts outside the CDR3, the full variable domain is AAGVIQSPRHLIKEKRETATLKCYPIPRHDTVYWYQQGPGQDPQFLISFYEKMQSDKGSIPDRFSAQQFSDYHSELNMSSLELGDSALYFCASGPGVGSDEQYFGPGTRLTVT.

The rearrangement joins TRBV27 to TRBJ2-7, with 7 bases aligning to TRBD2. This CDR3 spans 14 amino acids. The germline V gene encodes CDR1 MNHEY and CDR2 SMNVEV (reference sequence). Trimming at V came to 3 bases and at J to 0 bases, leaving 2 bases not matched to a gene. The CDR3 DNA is TGTGCCAGCAGTTTCGCGGGAGCCTCCTACGAGCAGTACTTC. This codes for CASSFAGASYEQYF.

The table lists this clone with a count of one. The CDR3 here is CASSEDAGGENEQFF. CDR3 DNA: TGTGCCAGCAGTGAGGACGCGGGAGGGGAAAATGAGCAGTTCTTC. V usage is TRBV2 and J usage is TRBJ2-1, with TRBD2 identical over 9 bases. Losses at the gene ends were 3 bases for V and 7 bases for J; bases not matched to a gene: 7. Germline V CDR1 and CDR2: SNHLY, FYNNEI. The CDR3 runs 15 residues.

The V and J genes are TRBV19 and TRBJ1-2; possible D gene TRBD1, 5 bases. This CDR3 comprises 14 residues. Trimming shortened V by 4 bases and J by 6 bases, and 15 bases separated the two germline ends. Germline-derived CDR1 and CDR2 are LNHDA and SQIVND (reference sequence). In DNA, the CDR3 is TGTGCCAGTAGTACCCTCGGGGGGGAAAATGGCTACACCTTC. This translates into CASSTLGGENGYTF. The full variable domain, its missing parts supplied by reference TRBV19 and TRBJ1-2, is DGGITQSPKYLFRKEGQNVTLSCEQNLNHDAMYWYRQDPGQGLRLIYYSQIVNDFQKGDIAEGYSVSREKKESFPLTVTSAQKNPTAFYLCASSTLGGENGYTFGSGTRLTVV.

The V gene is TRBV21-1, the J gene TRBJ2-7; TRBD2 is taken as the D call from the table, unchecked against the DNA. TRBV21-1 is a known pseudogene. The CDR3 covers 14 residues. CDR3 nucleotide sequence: TGTGCCAGCAGCAACCGGGTCTTCTCCTACGAGCAGTACTTC. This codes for CASSNRVFSYEQYF.

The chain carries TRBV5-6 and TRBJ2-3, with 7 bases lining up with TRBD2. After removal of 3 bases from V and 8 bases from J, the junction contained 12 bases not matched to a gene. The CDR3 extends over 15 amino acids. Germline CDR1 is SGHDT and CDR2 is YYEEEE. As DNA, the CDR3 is TGTGCCAGCAGCTCCGTCGCTACTAGCGCAGGTACGCAGTATTTT. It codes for CASSSVATSAGTQYF.

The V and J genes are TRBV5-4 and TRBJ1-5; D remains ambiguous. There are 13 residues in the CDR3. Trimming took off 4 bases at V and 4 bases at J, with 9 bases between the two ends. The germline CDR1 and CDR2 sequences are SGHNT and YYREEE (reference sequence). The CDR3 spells CASSMGANQPQHF. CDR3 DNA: TGTGCCAGCAGCATGGGAGCGAATCAGCCCCAGCATTTT.

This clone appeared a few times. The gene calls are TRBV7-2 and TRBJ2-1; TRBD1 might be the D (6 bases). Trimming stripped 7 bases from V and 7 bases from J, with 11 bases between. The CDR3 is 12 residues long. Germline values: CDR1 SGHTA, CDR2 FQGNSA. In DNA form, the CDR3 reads TGTGCCAGCATCGCAGGGGTTAATGAGCAGTTCTTC. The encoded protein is CASIAGVNEQFF.

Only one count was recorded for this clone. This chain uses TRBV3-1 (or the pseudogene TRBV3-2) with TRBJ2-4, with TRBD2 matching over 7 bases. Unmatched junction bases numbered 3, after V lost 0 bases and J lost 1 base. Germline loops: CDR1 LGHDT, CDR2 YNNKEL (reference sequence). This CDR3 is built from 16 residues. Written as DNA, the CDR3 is TGTGCCAGCAGCCAAGAGCCAGCGGGGGCCAAAAACATTCAGTACTTC. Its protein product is CASSQEPAGAKNIQYF.

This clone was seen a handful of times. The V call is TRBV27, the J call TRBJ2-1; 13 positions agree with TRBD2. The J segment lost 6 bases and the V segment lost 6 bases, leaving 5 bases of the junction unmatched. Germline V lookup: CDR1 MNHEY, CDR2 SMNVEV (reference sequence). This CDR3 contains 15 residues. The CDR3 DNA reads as TGTGCCAGCAGCACTGGACTAGCGGGAGTCAATGAGCAGTTCTTC. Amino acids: CASSTGLAGVNEQFF.

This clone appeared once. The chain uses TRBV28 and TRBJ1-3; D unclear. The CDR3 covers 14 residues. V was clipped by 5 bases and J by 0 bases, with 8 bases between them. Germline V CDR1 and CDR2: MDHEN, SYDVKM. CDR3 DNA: TGTGCCAGCAGTACCCACTCCTCTGGAAACACCATATATTTT. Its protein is CASSTHSSGNTIYF.

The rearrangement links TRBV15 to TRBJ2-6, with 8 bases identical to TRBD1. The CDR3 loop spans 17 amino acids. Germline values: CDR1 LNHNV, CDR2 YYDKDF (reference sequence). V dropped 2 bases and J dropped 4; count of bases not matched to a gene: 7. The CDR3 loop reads CATSRLQGAAGANVLTF. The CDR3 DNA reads TGTGCCACCAGCAGACTCCAGGGGGCCGCAGGGGCCAACGTCCTGACTTTC.

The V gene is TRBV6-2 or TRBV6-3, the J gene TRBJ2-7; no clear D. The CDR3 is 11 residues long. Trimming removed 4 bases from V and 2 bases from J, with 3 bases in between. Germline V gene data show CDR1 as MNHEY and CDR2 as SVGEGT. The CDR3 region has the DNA TGTGCCAGCAGTTTCGCCTACGAGCAGTACTTC. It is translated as CASSFAYEQYF.

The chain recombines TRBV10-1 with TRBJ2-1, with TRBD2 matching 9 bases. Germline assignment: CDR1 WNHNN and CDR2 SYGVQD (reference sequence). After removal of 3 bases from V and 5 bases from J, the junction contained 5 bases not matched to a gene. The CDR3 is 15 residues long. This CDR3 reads CASSDSSGDNNEQFF. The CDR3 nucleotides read TGCGCCAGCAGTGATTCTAGCGGGGATAACAATGAGCAGTTCTTC.

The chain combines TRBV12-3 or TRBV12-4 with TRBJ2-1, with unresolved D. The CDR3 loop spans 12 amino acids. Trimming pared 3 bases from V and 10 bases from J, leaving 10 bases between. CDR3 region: CASSLSKMEQFF. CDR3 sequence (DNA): TGTGCCAGCAGTTTGAGTAAAATGGAGCAGTTCTTC.

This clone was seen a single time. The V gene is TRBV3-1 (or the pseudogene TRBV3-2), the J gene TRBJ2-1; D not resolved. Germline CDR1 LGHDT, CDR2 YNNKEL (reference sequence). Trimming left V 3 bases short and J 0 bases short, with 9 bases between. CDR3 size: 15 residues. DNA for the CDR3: TGTGCCAGCAGCCACAGCGCTAGCTCCTACAATGAGCAGTTCTTC. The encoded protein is CASSHSASSYNEQFF.

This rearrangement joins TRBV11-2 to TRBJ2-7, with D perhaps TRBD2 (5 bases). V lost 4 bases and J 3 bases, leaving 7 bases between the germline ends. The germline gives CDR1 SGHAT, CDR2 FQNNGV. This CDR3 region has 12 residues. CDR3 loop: CASSSGNYEQYV. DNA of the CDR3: TGTGCCAGCAGCTCGGGAAACTACGAGCAGTACGTC.

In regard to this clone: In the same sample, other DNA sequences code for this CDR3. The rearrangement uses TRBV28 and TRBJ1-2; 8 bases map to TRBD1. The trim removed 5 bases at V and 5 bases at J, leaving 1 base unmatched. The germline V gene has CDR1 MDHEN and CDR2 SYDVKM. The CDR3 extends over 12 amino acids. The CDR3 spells CASSRTGYGYTF. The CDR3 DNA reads TGTGCCAGCAGTAGGACAGGGTATGGCTACACCTTC.

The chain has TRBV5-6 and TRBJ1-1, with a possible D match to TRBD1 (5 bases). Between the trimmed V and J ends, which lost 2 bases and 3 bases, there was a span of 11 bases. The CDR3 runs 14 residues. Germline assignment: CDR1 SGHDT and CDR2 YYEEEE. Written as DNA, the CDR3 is TGTGCCAGCAGCTTCGCCACAGGTGACACTGAAGCTTTCTTT. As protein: CASSFATGDTEAFF.

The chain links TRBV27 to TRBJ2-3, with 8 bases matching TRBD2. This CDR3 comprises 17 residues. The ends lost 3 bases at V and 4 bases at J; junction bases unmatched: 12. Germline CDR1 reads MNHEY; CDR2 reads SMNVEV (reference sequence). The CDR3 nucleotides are TGTGCCAGCAGTTTCATTAGCGGGGCCGCTTGGGCAGATACGCAGTATTTT. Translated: CASSFISGAAWADTQYF.

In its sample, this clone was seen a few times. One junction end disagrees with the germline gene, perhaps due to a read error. As DNA, the CDR3 is TGTGCCAGCAGCTTAACGCACTCCCACAATGAGCAGTTCTTC. It codes for CASSLTHSHNEQFF. The chain links TRBV7-3 to TRBJ2-1; D gene uncertain. The CDR3 has 14 amino acids. The germline CDR1 and CDR2 sequences are SGHTA and FQGTGA.

The CDR3 sequence: CASSLEGQGIHEQYF. The CDR3 nucleotides read TGTGCCAGCAGCTTAGAGGGCCAGGGTATCCACGAGCAGTACTTC. V usage is TRBV11-3 and J usage is TRBJ2-7; weak D call: TRBD1 (5 bases). The CDR3 runs 15 residues. The V end lost 0 bases, the J end lost 5 bases, and 14 bases lay between the germline ends. Germline-derived CDR1 and CDR2 are SGHNT and YENEEA.

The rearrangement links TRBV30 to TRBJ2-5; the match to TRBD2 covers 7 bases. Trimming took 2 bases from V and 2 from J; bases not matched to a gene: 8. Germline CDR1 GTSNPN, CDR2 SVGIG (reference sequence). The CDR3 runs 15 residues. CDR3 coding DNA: TGTGCCTGGAGTAAAGGTTTTAGCGGGCAAGAGACCCAGTACTTC. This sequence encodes CAWSKGFSGQETQYF.

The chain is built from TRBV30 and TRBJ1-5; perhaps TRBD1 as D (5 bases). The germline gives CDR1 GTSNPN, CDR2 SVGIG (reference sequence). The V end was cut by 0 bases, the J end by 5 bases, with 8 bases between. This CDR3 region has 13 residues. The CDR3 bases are TGTGCCTGGAGTGTCAGGGTAGATCAGCCCCAGCATTTT. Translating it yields CAWSVRVDQPQHF.

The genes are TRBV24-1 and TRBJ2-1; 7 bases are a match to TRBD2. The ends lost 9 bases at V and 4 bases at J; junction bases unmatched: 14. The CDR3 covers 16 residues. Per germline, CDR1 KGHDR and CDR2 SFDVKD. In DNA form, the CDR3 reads TGTGCCACCGTGAATGGGGGGGTAGCGGGTTACAATGAGCAGTTCTTC. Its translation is CATVNGGVAGYNEQFF.

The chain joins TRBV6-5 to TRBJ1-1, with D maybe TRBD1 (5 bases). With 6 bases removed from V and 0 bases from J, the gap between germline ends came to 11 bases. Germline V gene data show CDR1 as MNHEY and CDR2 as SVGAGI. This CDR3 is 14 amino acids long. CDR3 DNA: TGTGCCAGCAGCCCCAGGGCACTGAACACTGAAGCTTTCTTT. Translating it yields CASSPRALNTEAFF.

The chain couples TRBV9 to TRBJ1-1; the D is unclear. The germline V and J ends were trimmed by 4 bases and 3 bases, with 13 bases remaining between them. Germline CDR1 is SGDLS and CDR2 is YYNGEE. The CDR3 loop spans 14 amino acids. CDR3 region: CASSPRLRDTEAFF. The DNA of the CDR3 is TGTGCCAGCAGCCCCCGGCTCCGGGACACTGAAGCTTTCTTT.

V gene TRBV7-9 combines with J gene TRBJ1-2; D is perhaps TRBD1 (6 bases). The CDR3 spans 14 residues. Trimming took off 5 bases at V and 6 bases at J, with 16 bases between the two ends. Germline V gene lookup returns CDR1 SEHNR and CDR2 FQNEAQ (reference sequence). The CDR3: CASSQLRGKDGYTF. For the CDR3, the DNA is TGTGCCAGCAGCCAACTCAGGGGCAAGGATGGCTACACCTTC.

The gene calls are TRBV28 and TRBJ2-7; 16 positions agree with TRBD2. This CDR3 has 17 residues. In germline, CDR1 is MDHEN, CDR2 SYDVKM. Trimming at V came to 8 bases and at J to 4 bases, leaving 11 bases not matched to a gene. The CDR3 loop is CASATGTSGRAGYEQYF. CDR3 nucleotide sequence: TGTGCCAGCGCTACCGGGACTAGCGGGAGGGCCGGTTACGAGCAGTACTTC.

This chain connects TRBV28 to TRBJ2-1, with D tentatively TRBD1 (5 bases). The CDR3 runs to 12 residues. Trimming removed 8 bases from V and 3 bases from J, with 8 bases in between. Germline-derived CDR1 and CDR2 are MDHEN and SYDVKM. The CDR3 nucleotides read TGTGCCAGCGAAGACAGCTACAATGAGCAGTTCTTC. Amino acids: CASEDSYNEQFF.